These T cell receptor beta chains were read from a single sample in a study of graft-versus-host responses after intestinal transplantation. Assay used: immunoSEQ multiplex PCR; TCRdb lists only in-frame clones, some missing. Of approximately 15,000 clones listed, approximately 62% are singletons. The sample here was ileum tissue, taken 524 days after transplant. These receptors all stem from a human patient who received an intestinal transplant, so some T cells may come from the graft donor. The CDR3 runs from the conserved cysteine through the conserved F or W. The D gene is left open where the match is weak. The size field is filled for only some rows; it gives once, few, many or a size class.

CDR3 protein,CDR3 DNA,J gene,D gene,V gene,clone size
CSAPLVRLSNEQFF,TGCAGCGCCCCACTAGTTCGGTTGTCCAATGAGCAGTTCTTC,TRBJ2-1,NA,TRBV29-1,few
CASSVSFSVAETQYF,TGTGCCAGCAGCGTATCCTTTAGTGTTGCGGAGACCCAGTACTTC,TRBJ2-5,NA,TRBV9,NA
CASSESLLASYNEQFF,TGTGCCAGCAGTGAAAGTCTTCTAGCGAGCTACAATGAGCAGTTCTTC,TRBJ2-1,NA,TRBV6-1,NA
CASSFAGGLRSPLHF,TGTGCCAGCAGCTTCGCAGGGGGTTTACGCTCACCCCTCCACTTT,TRBJ1-6,TRBD1,TRBV11-3,NA
CASSSSSTDTQYF,TGTGCCAGTAGTAGTTCTAGCACAGATACGCAGTATTTT,TRBJ2-3,NA,TRBV19,NA
CASGRGSGANVLTF,TGTGCCAGCGGCAGGGGCTCTGGGGCCAACGTCCTGACTTTC,TRBJ2-6,NA,TRBV11-3,NA
CASSLVSGGAADTQYF,TGTGCCAGCAGCTTAGTGAGCGGGGGGGCCGCCGATACGCAGTATTTT,TRBJ2-3,TRBD2,TRBV7-9,NA
CASSLRDWGTNEQFF,TGTGCCAGCAGCCTCCGGGACTGGGGAACTAATGAGCAGTTCTTC,TRBJ2-1,NA,TRBV9,NA
CASSAPQGGPNYGYTF,TGTGCCAGCAGCGCCCCCCAAGGGGGTCCGAACTATGGCTACACCTTC,TRBJ1-2,NA,TRBV9,NA
CASSGAGGRDSPLHF,TGTGCCAGCAGTGGAGCAGGGGGCCGGGATTCACCCCTCCACTTT,TRBJ1-6,TRBD1,TRBV6-1,few
CASSLMGQVNSPLHF,TGTGCCAGCAGCTTAATGGGTCAGGTTAATTCACCCCTCCACTTT,TRBJ1-6,NA,TRBV11-2,NA
CASSLVGPGANVLTF,TGCGCCAGCAGCTTGGTGGGCCCTGGGGCCAACGTCCTGACTTTC,TRBJ2-6,NA,TRBV5-1,NA
CASSRNGNTEAFF,TGTGCCAGCAGCCGAAACGGGAACACTGAAGCTTTCTTT,TRBJ1-1,NA,TRBV7-2,NA
CASSNTRNYGYTF,TGCGCCAGCAGCAACACGAGGAACTATGGCTACACCTTC,TRBJ1-2,NA,TRBV5-1,NA
CASSLGRTGGSYGYTF,TGTGCCAGCAGCCTAGGGCGGACAGGGGGGAGCTATGGCTACACCTTC,TRBJ1-2,TRBD1,TRBV7-2,medium-sized
CASSLVPGSAFF,TGTGCCAGCAGCTTAGTCCCCGGGTCGGCTTTCTTT,TRBJ1-1,NA,TRBV13,NA
CASSQDGAPSGLYNEQFF,TGCGCCAGCAGCCAAGATGGAGCGCCTAGCGGACTCTACAATGAGCAGTTCTTC,TRBJ2-1,TRBD2,TRBV4-3,NA
CASSFTGTGGVEQYF,TGTGCCAGCAGCTTTACCGGGACAGGGGGGGTTGAGCAGTACTTC,TRBJ2-7,TRBD1,TRBV7-2,NA
CASSYNTGGWDTEAFF,TGTGCCAGCAGTTATAATACAGGGGGATGGGACACTGAAGCTTTCTTT,TRBJ1-1,TRBD1,TRBV6-5,few
CASSLGTVLMNTEAFF,TGCGCCAGCAGCTTGGGGACAGTCCTCATGAACACTGAAGCTTTCTTT,TRBJ1-1,NA,TRBV5-1,few
CASSQGTAPTNSPLHF,TGCGCCAGCAGCCAAGGGACAGCTCCTACGAATTCACCCCTCCACTTT,TRBJ1-6,NA,TRBV4-3,NA
CASRTDSVTGTEAFF,TGTGCCAGCAGGACGGACAGTGTAACGGGGACTGAAGCTTTCTTT,TRBJ1-1,NA,TRBV6-4,NA
CASSREGIQYF,TGTGCGTCAAGCCGGGAGGGCATTCAGTACTTC,TRBJ2-4,TRBD2,TRBV10-3,NA
CASSLAAGGLQETQYF,TGTGCCAGCAGCTTGGCGGCGGGGGGGCTCCAAGAGACCCAGTACTTC,TRBJ2-5,TRBD2,TRBV5-6,few
CAWGGQQGRNTF,TGTGCCTGGGGGGGACAACAGGGTAGGAACACCTTC,TRBJ1-2,NA,TRBV30,once
CASSLAGREGQPQHF,TGCGCCAGCAGCTTGGCCGGCAGGGAGGGACAGCCCCAGCATTTT,TRBJ1-5,NA,TRBV5-1,NA
CASSILYRDRGPYEQYF,TGTGCCAGTAGTATATTGTATCGGGACAGGGGACCCTACGAGCAGTACTTC,TRBJ2-7,TRBD1,TRBV19,once
CASSPSQGWGYTF,TGTGCCAGCTCACCTTCACAGGGCTGGGGCTACACCTTC,TRBJ1-2,NA,TRBV18,NA
CASSLGGGGGYTF,TGTGCCAGCAGCTTAGGAGGGGGGGGAGGCTACACCTTC,TRBJ1-2,NA,TRBV7-8,NA
CASSLEATANTEAFF,TGCGCCAGCAGCTTGGAGGCGACAGCGAACACTGAAGCTTTCTTT,TRBJ1-1,NA,TRBV5-1,NA
CASSLGAQGQEQYF,TGTGCCAGCAGCTTAGGCGCACAGGGGCAGGAGCAGTACTTC,TRBJ2-7,TRBD1,TRBV11-2,NA
CASSQDIGTSPYNEQFF,TGTGCCAGCAGCCAAGACATCGGGACTAGCCCTTACAATGAGCAGTTCTTC,TRBJ2-1,TRBD2,TRBV14,NA
CASSIDQGARETQYF,TGTGCCAGTAGTATAGATCAAGGGGCGAGGGAGACCCAGTACTTC,TRBJ2-5,NA,TRBV19,NA
CASSLEEIGTAYNSPLHF,TGTGCCAGCAGCTTGGAAGAGATCGGGACAGCGTATAATTCACCCCTCCACTTT,TRBJ1-6,TRBD1,TRBV5-5,NA
CASSLVTSSGNTIYF,TGTGCCAGCAGCTTAGTCACGAGCTCTGGAAACACCATATATTTT,TRBJ1-3,NA,TRBV7-9,NA
CASSVGLAGGNEQFF,TGTGCCAGTAGTGTGGGACTAGCGGGGGGGAATGAGCAGTTCTTC,TRBJ2-1,TRBD2,TRBV19,few
CASSPGQGATGELFF,TGCGCCAGCAGCCCGGGACAGGGGGCGACCGGGGAGCTGTTTTTT,TRBJ2-2,TRBD1,TRBV4-3,NA
CASSLSTANYGYTF,TGTGCCAGCAGCTTATCAACAGCTAACTATGGCTACACCTTC,TRBJ1-2,NA,TRBV5-5,once
CASSLSGDRALHSGANVLTF,TGTGCCAGCAGTTTATCCGGGGACAGGGCGCTCCACTCTGGGGCCAACGTCCTGACTTTC,TRBJ2-6,TRBD1,TRBV27,few
CASSGGLAGVGEQFF,TGTGCCAGCAGTGGGGGACTAGCGGGGGTGGGTGAGCAGTTCTTC,TRBJ2-1,TRBD2,TRBV6-5,NA
CASSEKQGRGGELFF,TGTGCCAGCAGTGAAAAACAGGGTCGAGGCGGGGAGCTGTTTTTT,TRBJ2-2,NA,TRBV6-1,once
CASSVDDRGSYNEQFF,TGTGCCAGCAGCGTAGACGACAGGGGGTCCTACAATGAGCAGTTCTTC,TRBJ2-1,TRBD1,TRBV9,few
CSVAFGGEEKLFF,TGCAGCGTTGCCTTCGGGGGGGAGGAAAAACTGTTTTTT,TRBJ1-4,NA,TRBV29-1,NA
CASSAQGSGGYGYTF,TGCGCCAGCAGCGCCCAAGGGTCAGGGGGCTATGGCTACACCTTC,TRBJ1-2,TRBD1,TRBV4-1,few
CASSPEGSGNTIYF,TGTGCCAGCTCACCAGAGGGATCTGGAAACACCATATATTTT,TRBJ1-3,NA,TRBV18,NA